The 17 T cell receptor beta chains listed next were all sequenced from one sample in a study of T cells in tumors after PD-1 blockade. TCRdb's copy holds only in-frame clones and misses some; the assay was immunoSEQ multiplex PCR. The table shows tens of thousands of clones, with 74% occurring only once. The specimen comprised PBMCs, sampled after anti-PD-1 treatment. The receptors come from a human donor with basal cell carcinoma.

J is TRBJ2-3 and V is TRBV6-5, with TRBD2 matching 11 bases. The CDR3 totals 15 residues. CDR1 is MNHEY, CDR2 SVGAGI, per germline. After removal of 7 bases from V and 3 bases from J, the junction contained 6 bases not matched to a gene. The CDR3 region is CASTRSGGATDTQYF. The CDR3 coding sequence is TGTGCCAGCACCCGTAGCGGGGGGGCGACAGATACGCAGTATTTT.

This chain links TRBV2 with TRBJ2-5, with TRBD2 matching 7 bases. Germline trimming cut 4 bases from V and 5 bases from J; bases unmatched to any gene: 10. Germline V gene sequence: CDR1 SNHLY, CDR2 FYNNEI. The CDR3 is 15 amino acids. The CDR3, as DNA: TGTGCCAGCAGTGTCCCCAGCGGGAACCGGGAGACCCAGTACTTC. Residues: CASSVPSGNRETQYF.

The rearrangement uses TRBV6-5 and TRBJ2-5; D possibly uses TRBD1 or TRBD2 (5 bases each). CDR3 length equals 14 residues. Germline CDR1 reads MNHEY; CDR2 reads SVGAGI. V was pared by 1 base and J by 3 bases, with 9 bases between. The CDR3 spells CASSYWGREETQYF. The CDR3 nucleotides read TGTGCCAGCAGTTACTGGGGACGAGAAGAGACCCAGTACTTC.

On this clone itself: One end of the junction is discordant with germline, which a read error may explain. Other DNA sequences from this sample encode an identical CDR3 as well. The V call is TRBV30, the J call TRBJ1-1; D uncertain. This CDR3 comprises 11 residues. The V gene's germline CDR1 is GTSNPN and CDR2 SVGIG (reference sequence). The CDR3, as DNA: TGTGCCTGGAGTGGAGACACTGAAGCCTTCTTT. Protein product: CAWSGDTEAFF.

The CDR3 DNA follows: TGTGCCAGCAGCCTGGAGGGGGCCCGGACCCAGTACTTC. As protein: CASSLEGARTQYF. The chain carries TRBV9 and TRBJ2-5; TRBD1 might be the D (7 bases). With 4 bases removed from V and 7 bases from J, the gap between germline ends came to 14 bases. Germline-derived CDR1 and CDR2 are SGDLS and YYNGEE. There are 13 residues in the CDR3.

The V call is TRBV19, the J call TRBJ2-3; the D is unclear. The CDR3 has 13 residues. Looked up from germline, CDR1 is LNHDA and CDR2 is SQIVND (reference sequence). The germline V and J ends were trimmed by 4 bases and 2 bases, with 7 bases remaining between them. In nucleotides, the CDR3 is TGTGCCAGTAGTACCCCAGTCACAGATACGCAGTATTTT. This translates into CASSTPVTDTQYF.

In its sample, this clone was seen a few times. The V gene is TRBV6-1, the J gene TRBJ2-7, with D tentatively TRBD2 (5 bases). Trimming shortened V by 8 bases and J by 0 bases, and 11 bases separated the two germline ends. CDR1 MNHNS and CDR2 SASEGT come from the germline V gene. This CDR3 comprises 13 residues. Here the CDR3 DNA reads TGTGCCAGCGAGGACTCGTTCTCCTACGAGCAGTACTTC. Translation gives CASEDSFSYEQYF.

The chain links TRBV5-5 to TRBJ2-7, with TRBD1 as a possible D gene (6 bases). This CDR3 has 13 amino acids. With 2 bases removed from V and 5 bases from J, the gap between germline ends came to 11 bases. CDR1 and CDR2 (germline): SGHKS, YYEKEE (reference sequence). The CDR3 loop reads CASSFEGDDEQYF. The CDR3 nucleotides are TGTGCCAGCAGCTTTGAGGGGGACGACGAGCAGTACTTC.

The gene calls are TRBV11-1 and TRBJ2-5; maybe TRBD1 (6 bases). Per germline, CDR1 SGHAT and CDR2 FQDESV (reference sequence). Trimming cost V 1 base and J 3 bases, with 6 bases left between them. CDR3 length: 13 residues. The DNA of the CDR3 is TGTGCCAGCAGCTTAGACAGGGAAGAGACCCAGTACTTC. This gives the protein CASSLDREETQYF.

This clone appeared a single time. The chain is built from TRBV6-6 and TRBJ2-7; TRBD1 agrees at 8 bases. V gave up 4 bases and J gave up 5 bases; unmatched junction bases: 10. The germline CDR1 and CDR2 sequences are MNHNY and SVGAGI (reference sequence). The CDR3 spans 15 residues. In DNA, the CDR3 is TGTGCCAGCAGTTTCCGGACAGGGTATTACAACGAGCAGTACTTC. It is translated as CASSFRTGYYNEQYF.

The chain has TRBV23-1 and TRBJ2-4; no clear D. TRBV23-1 is sorted into the ORF group, with uncertain function. This CDR3 comprises 19 residues. V was trimmed by 4 bases and J by 2 bases, leaving 24 bases between them. CDR3 residues: CASSLFPRPGLRPKNIQYF. CDR3 in DNA: TGCGCCAGCAGTCTATTTCCGCGACCGGGCCTTCGACCCAAAAACATTCAGTACTTC.

This chain joins TRBV5-1 and TRBJ2-1, with TRBD1 matching 7 bases. V was pared by 0 bases and J by 2 bases, with 8 bases of the junction left unmatched. Per the germline V gene, CDR1 is SGHRS and CDR2 is YFSETQ. The CDR3 spans 17 residues. CDR3 sequence (DNA): TGCGCCAGCAGCTTGGCCCACTCAGGGGGACCCTACAATGAGCAGTTCTTC. It specifies CASSLAHSGGPYNEQFF.

The chain couples TRBV4-1 to TRBJ2-5, with D possibly being TRBD2 (5 bases). Germline assignment: CDR1 MGHRA and CDR2 YSYEKL. This CDR3 is 14 amino acids long. Deletions cut 2 bases from V and 2 bases from J, with 9 bases between. The CDR3 here is CASSQQAEQETQYF. For the CDR3, the DNA is TGCGCCAGCAGCCAACAAGCGGAACAAGAGACCCAGTACTTC.

The genes are TRBV4-1 and TRBJ1-3; no reliable D call. The CDR3 runs to 19 residues. Trimming stripped 1 base from V and 4 bases from J, with 23 bases between. Germline V CDR1 and CDR2: MGHRA, YSYEKL. Here the CDR3 reads CASSQGLSQPLWGGNTIYF. CDR3 nucleotide sequence: TGCGCCAGCAGCCAAGGATTAAGTCAGCCCTTATGGGGAGGAAACACCATATATTTT.

V usage is TRBV9 and J usage is TRBJ1-3; no clear D gene. CDR3 length: 16 residues. Germline-derived CDR1 and CDR2 are SGDLS and YYNGEE. V was clipped by 0 bases and J by 0 bases, with 10 bases between them. The CDR3 DNA follows: TGTGCCAGCAGCGTAGAACAGACCGGCTCTGGAAACACCATATATTTT. As protein: CASSVEQTGSGNTIYF.

The V and J genes are TRBV6-4 and TRBJ2-1; TRBD2 matches 14 bases. J gave up 7 bases and V 2 bases, and 1 base lay outside the gene matches. The CDR3 covers 15 residues. The germline gives CDR1 MRHNA, CDR2 SNTAGT. This CDR3 reads CASSDGTSGGNEQFF. Written as DNA, the CDR3 is TGTGCCAGCAGTGACGGGACTAGCGGGGGAAATGAGCAGTTCTTC.

This clone was detected only once. The J gene is TRBJ1-2, the V gene TRBV15, with D possibly matching TRBD1 (5 bases). The CDR3 contains 15 residues. V was shortened by 1 base and J by 8 bases, with 17 bases between the two germline ends. Germline-derived CDR1 and CDR2 are LNHNV and YYDKDF (reference sequence). The CDR3 coding sequence is TGTGCCACCAGCAGAGGGGGCAGGGCGAGCTGGGGCTACACCTTC. Its translation is CATSRGGRASWGYTF.